The TCR beta chain under discussion was sequenced for a study of T cell repertoires in cytomegalovirus infection. Study summary: Peptides in the study included HLA-C-restricted and HLA-B-restricted CMV epitopes. Findings of the study overall: Pooled public TCR beta family frequency picked out CMV carriers with the relevant HLA. CMV-specific TCR beta clonotypes restricted by HLA-C dominated the ex vivo response.

There are 15 residues in the CDR3. Germline V gene sequence: CDR1 SGHTA, CDR2 FQGNSA. J was trimmed by 0 bases and V by 5 bases; bases with no gene match: 3. This clonotype turned up a few times. What it recognizes is unknown. TCRdb re-called the reads with MiXCR, one entry per CDR3 protein. The data show approximately 280,000 distinct CDR3 sequences, approximately 22% seen once. The TCR originated in a human donor in good health (CMV status not recorded). Some clones in this sample may be carry-over from other donors' samples. Material: cultured PBMCs, obtained from culture after CMV antigen stimulation. This sequence joins TRBV7-2 and TRBJ2-4, with TRBD2 matching over 8 bases. CDR3 amino acids: CASSRGGLAKNIQYF. CDR3 DNA sequence: TGTGCCAGCAGCCGGGGGGGTCTAGCCAAAAACATTCAGTACTTC.